This passage covers 17 T cell receptor beta chains from one sample sequenced in a study of metastatic and nonmetastatic thyroid tumors. Ahead of thyroid surgery, no patient had received treatment of any kind. Through MiXCR, TCRdb re-clonotyped the PCR reads. The profile shows about 89,000 clones, approximately 13% of them singletons. Sequences were obtained from tumor tissue. These receptors came from a female donor with papillary thyroid cancer or a benign thyroid nodule (not recorded which). Some clones in this sample may be carry-over from other donors' samples.

Note on this clone: Given a much more abundant clone one base away, this may be a read error. The chain uses TRBV27 and TRBJ2-7; either TRBD1 or TRBD2 may fit D (5 bases each). V lost 4 bases, J lost 7 bases, and 14 bases lay in between. This CDR3 comprises 13 residues. Germline V gives CDR1 MNHEY, CDR2 SMNVEV (reference sequence). The CDR3 DNA reads TGTGCCAGCAGTTCCCGGGGCAACCGTGAGCAGTACTTC. Translating it yields CASSSRGNREQYF.

This clone showed up many times. Here the CDR3 reads CSARQVTADTQYF. The CDR3, as DNA: TGCAGTGCTAGACAGGTTACGGCAGATACGCAGTATTTT. The chain recombines TRBV20-1 with TRBJ2-3; no clear D. The ends were cut back, 2 bases at V and 4 bases at J, with 10 bases in the middle. The CDR3 runs 13 residues. CDR1 and CDR2 from the germline V gene are DFQATT and SNEGSKA (reference sequence).

This clone was recorded at least ten times. This chain connects TRBV18 to TRBJ1-6; D not resolved. Trimming cost V 5 bases and J 8 bases, with 13 bases left between them. The germline V gene encodes CDR1 KGHSH and CDR2 LQKENI. This CDR3 spans 14 amino acids. The CDR3 nucleotides are TGTGCCAGCTCAATGATAGGGAAGGATTCACCCCTCCACTTT. This codes for CASSMIGKDSPLHF.

This clone was seen at least ten times. The genes are TRBV11-2 and TRBJ2-4; the match to TRBD2 covers 8 bases. CDR1 is SGHAT, CDR2 FQNNGV, per germline. CDR3 length: 14 amino acids. V lost 5 bases and J lost 13; bases outside the gene matches: 13. CDR3 amino acids: CASSPGTSGPTQYF. CDR3 sequence (DNA): TGTGCCAGCAGCCCCGGGACTAGTGGCCCCACGCAGTACTTC.

The chain combines TRBV20-1 with TRBJ2-7; D might be TRBD1 (5 bases). The CDR3 has 15 amino acids. Trimming took 2 bases from V and 2 from J, leaving 16 bases between them. The germline CDR1 and CDR2 sequences are DFQATT and SNEGSKA (reference sequence). The CDR3 reads CSARPIVQETYEQYF. CDR3 bases: TGCAGTGCTAGACCCATCGTACAGGAGACCTACGAGCAGTACTTC.

This clone occurred many times. This chain joins TRBV2 and TRBJ2-7; D may be TRBD2 (5 bases). The CDR3 contains 15 residues. V lost 3 bases, J lost 5 bases, and 17 bases lay in between. Germline loops: CDR1 SNHLY, CDR2 FYNNEI. CDR3 nucleotide sequence: TGTGCCAGCAGTGATATTGGCGGCCGAGGGCACGAGCAGTACTTC. This translates into CASSDIGGRGHEQYF. The full variable domain, with the rest looked up from reference TRBV2 and TRBJ2-7, is EPEVTQTPSHQVTQMGQEVILRCVPISNHLYFYWYRQILGQKVEFLVSFYNNEISEKSEIFDDQFSVERPDGSNFTLKIRSTKLEDSAMYFCASSDIGGRGHEQYFGPGTRLTVT.

This clone has ten or more counts. V gene TRBV4-2 combines with J gene TRBJ1-1, with 8 bases matching TRBD1. CDR1 and CDR2 from the germline V gene are LGHNA and YNFKEQ. The CDR3 sequence is 12 residues long. The V and J ends lost 6 bases and 6 bases, in that order; junction bases with no gene match: 3. CDR3 nucleotides: TGTGCCAGCAGACAGACAGGGGCTGAAGCTTTCTTT. This codes for CASRQTGAEAFF.

This clone appeared a few times. The V call is TRBV18, the J call TRBJ2-4; D gene unclear. Looked up from germline, CDR1 is KGHSH and CDR2 is LQKENI. With 6 bases removed from V and 2 bases from J, the gap between germline ends came to 14 bases. The CDR3 runs 15 residues. CDR3 protein: CASSPSAGPKNIQYF. CDR3 coding DNA: TGTGCCAGCTCCCCCAGTGCCGGGCCCAAAAACATTCAGTACTTC.

This clone was detected ten times or more. The chain uses TRBV6-6 and TRBJ1-6, with D uncertain. Trimming left V 0 bases short and J 9 bases short, with 15 bases between. Germline-derived CDR1 and CDR2 are MNHNY and SVGAGI (reference sequence). This CDR3 comprises 16 residues. CDR3 nucleotides: TGTGCCAGCAGTTACTCGCCAGACGACCCGCGTTCACCCCTCCACTTT. It specifies CASSYSPDDPRSPLHF.

This clone was recorded many times. This chain links TRBV13 with TRBJ1-2; maybe TRBD1 (6 bases). The germline V and J ends were trimmed by 5 bases and 8 bases, with 24 bases remaining between them. The CDR3 is 16 amino acids. CDR1 is PRHDT, CDR2 FYEKMQ, per germline (reference sequence). CDR3 sequence reads: CASSPRLPGVIWGYTF. CDR3 nucleotide sequence: TGTGCCAGCAGCCCCCGCCTCCCAGGGGTAATATGGGGCTACACCTTC.

In its sample, this clone was seen many times. The gene calls are TRBV2 and TRBJ1-2; D remains unclear. CDR1 SNHLY and CDR2 FYNNEI come from the germline V gene. V dropped 4 bases and J dropped 4 bases, with 7 bases sitting between them. The CDR3 is 12 residues long. CDR3 coding DNA: TGTGCCAGCAGTGGCGGGGTCTATGGCTACACCTTC. It translates to CASSGGVYGYTF.

This clone was detected many times. The V and J genes are TRBV5-8 and TRBJ2-1; 9 nucleotides line up with TRBD1. The V gene's germline CDR1 is SGHTS and CDR2 YDEGEE. CDR3 length: 14 amino acids. V lost 4 bases, J lost 3 bases, and 2 bases stayed unmatched. CDR3 in amino acids: CASSLTGGYNEQFF. The CDR3 region has the DNA TGTGCCAGCAGCCTGACAGGGGGCTACAATGAGCAGTTCTTC.

This clone appeared many times. This chain links TRBV6-1 with TRBJ1-3; unclear D gene. Germline V lookup: CDR1 MNHNS, CDR2 SASEGT. V lost 6 bases to trimming and J lost 7 bases, with 7 bases between them. The length of the CDR3 is 11 residues. The CDR3 nucleotides are TGTGCCAGCAGGGTGGGGAACACCATATATTTT. Translating it yields CASRVGNTIYF.

This clone was recorded at least ten times. The chain links TRBV28 to TRBJ2-5; D is perhaps TRBD2 (7 bases). CDR3 length equals 13 residues. Between the trimmed V and J ends, which lost 3 bases and 7 bases, there was a span of 12 bases. The germline V gene has CDR1 MDHEN and CDR2 SYDVKM. As DNA, the CDR3 is TGTGCCAGCAGTTTGGGGGGGCGCGGGACCCAGTACTTC. This translates into CASSLGGRGTQYF. The full variable domain, in which reference TRBV28 and TRBJ2-5 provide the parts outside the CDR3, is DVKVTQSSRYLVKRTGEKVFLECVQDMDHENMFWYRQDPGLGLRLIYFSYDVKMKEKGDIPEGYSVSREKKERFSLILESASTNQTSMYLCASSLGGRGTQYFGPGTRLLVL.

This clone has more than one count but fewer than ten. V and J are TRBV15 and TRBJ2-7; 9 bases match TRBD1. This CDR3 is built from 16 residues. V lost 8 bases to trimming and J lost 5 bases; unmatched junction nucleotides: 16. From germline, CDR1 is LNHNV and CDR2 YYDKDF (reference sequence). The CDR3 loop reads CATGYVTDRGVNEQYF. The CDR3 DNA is TGTGCCACCGGCTATGTCACGGACAGGGGCGTCAACGAGCAGTACTTC.

This clone was recorded at least ten times. The sample carries other DNA sequences with the same CDR3. The J gene is TRBJ1-4, the V gene TRBV27; the D gene is possibly TRBD1 (5 bases). V was clipped by 5 bases and J by 5 bases, with 21 bases between them. CDR3 length equals 17 residues. CDR1 and CDR2 (germline): MNHEY, SMNVEV (reference sequence). The DNA of the CDR3 is TGTGCCAGCAGTGATGTAGGAGACGGGGGACTCAATGAAAAACTGTTTTTT. Its protein is CASSDVGDGGLNEKLFF.

This clone was recorded only once. Given a much more abundant clone one base away, this may be a read error. CDR3 loop: CASRRTLTGGVPIYNERFF. CDR3 DNA sequence: TGTGCCAGCAGACGGACACTGACTGGTGGAGTACCTATTTACAATGAGCGGTTCTTC. This sequence joins TRBV6-1 and TRBJ2-1, with D possibly being TRBD1 (5 bases). Germline CDR1 and CDR2: MNHNS and SASEGT. The CDR3 consists of 19 residues.